This T cell receptor (beta chain) was captured in a study of radiotherapy plus CTLA-4 blockade in lung cancer. Whole-study context: Among all patients, more than 15% showed objective responses, while roughly 34% had disease control.

Study-wide points: Reports state that early shifts in blood T cell clones, with interferon-beta, best predicted response.

A remark on this clone: Its specificity is unknown.

The CDR3 runs to 15 residues. Germline CDR1 is SGDLS and CDR2 is YYNGEE. V gave up 3 bases and J gave up 8 bases; unmatched junction bases: 9. TCRdb keeps only in-frame clones here, not all; method: immunoSEQ multiplex PCR. The sample holds tens of thousands of clones, 70% to 85% seen once. The receptor was derived from a human donor with non-small cell lung cancer who had a complete response to radiotherapy plus ipilimumab. The input for sequencing was peripheral blood, taken from a patient treated with radiotherapy plus ipilimumab. V is TRBV9 and J is TRBJ2-3; 10 bases align to TRBD2. The CDR3 here is CASSASGSNLLTQYF. CDR3 nucleotides: TGTGCCAGCAGCGCTAGCGGGAGCAACCTCCTTACGCAGTATTTT.